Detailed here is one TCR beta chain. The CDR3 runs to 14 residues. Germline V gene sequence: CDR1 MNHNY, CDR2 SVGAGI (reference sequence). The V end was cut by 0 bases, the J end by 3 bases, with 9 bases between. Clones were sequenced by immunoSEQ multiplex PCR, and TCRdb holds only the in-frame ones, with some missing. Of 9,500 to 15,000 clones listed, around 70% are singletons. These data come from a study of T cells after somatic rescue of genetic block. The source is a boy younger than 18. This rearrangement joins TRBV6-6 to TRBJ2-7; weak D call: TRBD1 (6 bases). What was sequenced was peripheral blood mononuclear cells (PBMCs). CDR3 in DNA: TGTGCCAGCAGTTACTCCGGACAGATCTACGAGCAGTACTTC. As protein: CASSYSGQIYEQYF.